Below are 14 T cell receptor beta chains sequenced from a single sample in a study of cytomegalovirus exposure and HLA in healthy donors (dated by TCRdb to 2016 to 2017). Libraries were made using the immunoSEQ multiplex PCR assay. TCRdb retrieved this table from immuneACCESS and kept in-frame rearrangements only. Not all clones are present; in checked studies, unresolved V genes account for under half, and no reason is known for the remainder. The sample contains 150,000 to 200,000 clones, around 80% of them found a single time. Roughly 1.2% of the sample is in the top ten clones. The sample comprised PBMCs. These receptor sequences come from a woman aged 25 to 39 in good health and CMV-seronegative.

This chain joins TRBV2 and TRBJ1-1; the D is unclear. V was clipped by 5 bases and J by 5 bases, with 21 bases between them. Germline loops: CDR1 SNHLY, CDR2 FYNNEI. The CDR3 contains 16 residues. In nucleotides, the CDR3 is TGTGCCAGCAGTCCCGAGGGCACCTTTGGAGGGACTGAAGCTTTCTTT. Protein product: CASSPEGTFGGTEAFF.

There are a few counts of this clone. The CDR3, as DNA: TGTGCCAGCAGTTTACATGGGACAGATGGCTACACCTTC. Translated, it gives CASSLHGTDGYTF. V is TRBV28 and J is TRBJ1-2, with 7 bases identical to TRBD1. The CDR3 has 13 amino acids. The V gene's germline CDR1 is MDHEN and CDR2 SYDVKM. After removal of 2 bases from V and 6 bases from J, the junction contained 3 bases not matched to a gene.

The gene calls are TRBV30 and TRBJ1-2; 8 bases align to TRBD1. The CDR3 runs 14 residues. Per the germline V gene, CDR1 is GTSNPN and CDR2 is SVGIG (reference sequence). Trimming cost V 5 bases and J 3 bases; bases outside gene matches: 8. The CDR3 sequence: CAWAPGTGHYGYTF. As DNA, the CDR3 is TGTGCCTGGGCCCCCGGGACAGGTCACTATGGCTACACCTTC.

The V and J genes are TRBV18 and TRBJ2-7, with 9 bases aligning to TRBD2. The trim removed 3 bases at V and 0 bases at J, leaving 9 bases unmatched. The CDR3 loop spans 17 amino acids. Germline-derived CDR1 and CDR2 are KGHSH and LQKENI. CDR3 in DNA: TGTGCCAGCTCACCTAGGGGCCTAGCGGGGAACTCCTACGAGCAGTACTTC. This sequence encodes CASSPRGLAGNSYEQYF.

The chain employs TRBV7-2 and TRBJ2-7; D may be TRBD2 (6 bases). V was cut by 0 bases and J by 6 bases, with 15 bases left in between. The CDR3 runs 15 residues. Germline-derived CDR1 and CDR2 are SGHTA and FQGNSA. Written as DNA, the CDR3 is TGTGCCAGCAGCTTAGCGCTCGGCGGGGCCGCCGAGCAGTACTTC. As protein: CASSLALGGAAEQYF.

This rearrangement joins TRBV18 to TRBJ1-2; TRBD1 matches at 8 bases. The V and J ends lost 0 bases and 7 bases, in that order; junction bases with no gene match: 1. Germline V lookup: CDR1 KGHSH, CDR2 LQKENI. The CDR3 sequence is 13 residues long. CDR3 region: CASSPPTGVGYTF. The CDR3 DNA reads as TGTGCCAGCTCACCACCGACAGGGGTTGGCTACACCTTC.

The CDR3 DNA reads as TGTGCCAGCAGCTGGGGGAGGCAAGAGACCCAGTACTTC. Residues: CASSWGRQETQYF. This chain uses TRBV7-3 with TRBJ2-5, with D perhaps TRBD2 (6 bases). The CDR3 has 13 residues. Between the trimmed V and J ends, which lost 4 bases and 2 bases, there was a span of 8 bases. CDR1 is SGHTA, CDR2 FQGTGA, per germline.

The chain joins TRBV5-4 to TRBJ1-2; 10 bases are shared with TRBD1. Germline V gene sequence: CDR1 SGHNT, CDR2 YYREEE (reference sequence). Trimming cost V 9 bases and J 4 bases; bases outside gene matches: 18. There are 17 residues in the CDR3. The DNA of the CDR3 is TGTGCCACACTGGGGGGGGACAGGGGTCTGTTGGGCTATGGCTACACCTTC. This gives the protein CATLGGDRGLLGYGYTF.

This chain links TRBV7-2 with TRBJ2-7; 11 positions match TRBD2. The CDR3 totals 15 residues. V shed 0 bases, J shed 4 bases, and the junction held 2 bases outside the gene matches. Germline V gene sequence: CDR1 SGHTA, CDR2 FQGNSA. The CDR3 spells CASSLALAGGYEQYF. DNA of the CDR3: TGTGCCAGCAGCTTAGCGCTAGCGGGAGGATACGAGCAGTACTTC. The complete variable domain, with remaining parts taken from reference TRBV7-2 and TRBJ2-7, reads GAGVSQSPSNKVTEKGKDVELRCDPISGHTALYWYRQSLGQGLEFLIYFQGNSAPDKSGLPSDRFSAERTGGSVSTLTIQRTQQEDSAVYLCASSLALAGGYEQYFGPGTRLTVT.

This rearrangement joins TRBV5-1 to TRBJ2-5; tentatively, D is TRBD2 (5 bases). This CDR3 is 14 amino acids long. CDR1 and CDR2 from the germline V gene are SGHRS and YFSETQ. Trimming removed 0 bases from V and 1 base from J, with 7 bases in between. The CDR3 here is CASSLALAQETQYF. The DNA for the CDR3 is TGCGCCAGCAGCTTGGCCCTAGCCCAAGAGACCCAGTACTTC.

Turning to this clone: The germline gene is not matched at one end of the junction; a read error may be the cause. This rearrangement joins TRBV11-2 to TRBJ1-4; D remains ambiguous. The CDR3 extends over 12 amino acids. Per germline, CDR1 SGHAT and CDR2 FQNNGV. The CDR3 sequence: CASSLGGTDKHF. Here the CDR3 DNA reads TGTGCCAGCAGCTTAGGAGGCACCGATAAACATTTT.

The V gene is TRBV7-8, the J gene TRBJ2-7, with 11 positions matching TRBD1. Germline V gene lookup returns CDR1 SGHVS and CDR2 FQNEAQ. V lost 2 bases to trimming and J lost 7 bases; unmatched junction nucleotides: 10. The CDR3 runs to 16 residues. For the CDR3, the DNA is TGTGCCAGCAGCTTAAAACTCGGACAGGGGGCGAGTGAGCAGTACTTC. Translation: CASSLKLGQGASEQYF.

This clone was seen just once. J is TRBJ1-2 and V is TRBV7-9; D is undetermined. Trimming took off 2 bases at V and 8 bases at J, with 15 bases between the two ends. CDR1 is SEHNR, CDR2 FQNEAQ, per germline (reference sequence). This CDR3 has 14 amino acids. The CDR3 sequence: CASSLPPEAVGYTF. The CDR3 DNA is TGTGCCAGCAGCTTACCCCCGGAGGCTGTGGGCTACACCTTC. Drawing the rest from reference TRBV7-9 and TRBJ1-2, the complete variable domain is DTGVSQNPRHKITKRGQNVTFRCDPISEHNRLYWYRQTLGQGPEFLTYFQNEAQLEKSRLLSDRFSAERPKGSFSTLEIQRTEQGDSAMYLCASSLPPEAVGYTFGSGTRLTVV.

The chain links TRBV5-1 to TRBJ1-1; D remains ambiguous. Per the germline V gene, CDR1 is SGHRS and CDR2 is YFSETQ. CDR3 length equals 13 residues. The V end was cut by 4 bases, the J end by 7 bases, with 14 bases between. The chain's CDR3 is CASSPPSSDEAFF. The DNA of the CDR3 is TGCGCCAGCAGCCCACCATCGTCAGATGAAGCTTTCTTT.